The rows below give T cell receptor beta chains drawn from one sample of a study of regulatory T cells in long-lasting Graves disease. One entry per CDR3 protein, called by TCRdb with MiXCR from the multiplex PCR reads. The data contain about 400,000 distinct CDR3 sequences, roughly 17% of them singletons. These data were likewise used in another study, on T cells in Graves' hyperthyroidism and ophthalmopathy.

The input for sequencing was peripheral blood mononuclear cells (PBMCs), taken at new diagnosis, from a patient treated with antithyroid drugs. These receptors were taken from a woman aged 18-29 years with Graves disease. CDR3s include the opening cysteine and the closing phenylalanine or tryptophan. D genes are given only for firm matches. Size tells how often a clone was seen (once, few, many) or the class of an expanded clone, and some rows leave it out.

many TRBD1 TRBJ1-1 TRBV19 CASSQWTGMATEAFF TGTGCCAGTAGTCAATGGACAGGGATGGCCACTGAAGCTTTCTTT
NA NA TRBJ2-2 TRBV5-1 CASSLGLAAEGELFF TGCGCCAGCAGCTTGGGGCTGGCGGCGGAAGGGGAGCTGTTTTTT
many NA TRBJ1-1 TRBV5-1 CASSWKVGEGDTEAFF TGCGCCAGCAGCTGGAAGGTTGGGGAGGGGGACACTGAAGCTTTCTTT
NA NA TRBJ1-2 TRBV6-5 CASSYLGNYGYTF TGTGCCAGCAGTTATTTGGGAAACTATGGCTACACCTTC
many NA TRBJ1-5 TRBV2 CASSDLGRVHQPQHF TGTGCCAGCAGTGATTTGGGACGGGTGCATCAGCCCCAGCATTTT
few NA TRBJ1-6 TRBV7-3 CASSLNQGSPLHF TGTGCCAGCAGCTTAAATCAGGGCTCACCCCTCCACTTT
many NA TRBJ1-2 TRBV6-5 CASSYLGGNNYGYTF TGTGCCAGCAGTTACTTGGGCGGAAATAACTATGGCTACACCTTC
many TRBD2 TRBJ2-5 TRBV2 CASSAQTSTGQETQYF TGTGCCAGCAGTGCTCAGACTAGCACGGGGCAAGAGACCCAGTACTTC
many TRBD2 TRBJ2-1 TRBV3-1 CASSQVPAGGAYEQFF TGTGCCAGCAGCCAAGTGCCAGCGGGGGGGGCTTATGAGCAGTTCTTC
many NA TRBJ2-3 TRBV18 CASSPGRGNTDTQYF TGTGCCAGCTCACCTGGACGGGGAAACACAGATACGCAGTATTTT